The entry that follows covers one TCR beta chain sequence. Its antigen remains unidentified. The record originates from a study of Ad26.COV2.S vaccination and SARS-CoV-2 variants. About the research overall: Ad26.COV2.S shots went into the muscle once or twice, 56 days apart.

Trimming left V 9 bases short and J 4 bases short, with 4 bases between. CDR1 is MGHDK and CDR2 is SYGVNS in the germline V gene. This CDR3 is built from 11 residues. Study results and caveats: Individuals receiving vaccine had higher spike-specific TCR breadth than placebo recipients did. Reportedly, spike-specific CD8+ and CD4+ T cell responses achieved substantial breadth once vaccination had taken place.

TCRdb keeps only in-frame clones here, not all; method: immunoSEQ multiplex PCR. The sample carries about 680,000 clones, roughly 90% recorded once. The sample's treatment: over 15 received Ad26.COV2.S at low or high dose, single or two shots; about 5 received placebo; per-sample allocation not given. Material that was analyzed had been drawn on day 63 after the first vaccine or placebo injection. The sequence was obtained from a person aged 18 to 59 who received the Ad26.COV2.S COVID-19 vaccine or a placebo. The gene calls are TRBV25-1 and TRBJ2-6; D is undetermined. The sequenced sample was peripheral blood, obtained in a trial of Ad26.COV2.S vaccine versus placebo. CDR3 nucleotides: TGTGCCAGTTCGGGGGCCAACGTCCTGACTTTC. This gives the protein CASSGANVLTF.